This T cell receptor beta chain was captured by sequencing in a study of cytomegalovirus exposure and HLA in healthy donors. Study in general: Earlier work reported 117 million unique TCR beta sequences from 150 million to 200 million T cells. General study points: Confirmation in vitro established that a few CMV-associated chains were specific for CMV antigens. In a later analysis, TCR beta V- and J-gene trimming showed a link to a missense DCLRE1C variant. The authors excluded some V segments, including TRBV6-2 and TRBV6-3, as indistinguishable.

This CDR3 is 14 amino acids long. Trimming took 4 bases from V and 5 from J; bases not matched to a gene: 7. CDR1 is MNHEY and CDR2 is SMNVEV in the germline V gene (reference sequence). Primers for the PCR totalled 60 Vbeta and 13 Jbeta. TCRdb's copy holds only in-frame clones and misses some; the assay was immunoSEQ multiplex PCR. The data contain about 130,000 clones, approximately 80% of them singletons. On this clone itself: Its antigen is currently unknown.

Sequenced sample: PBMCs. The rearrangement uses TRBV27 and TRBJ2-5; 7 nucleotides line up with TRBD2. The receptor's source is a man aged 25 to 40 in good health and CMV-seronegative. In nucleotides, the CDR3 is TGTGCCAGCAGTTACGGTCTTAGCGGGGAGACCCAGTACTTC. As protein: CASSYGLSGETQYF.